This note documents a single T cell receptor gamma chain sequence. Its antigen is unidentified. This sample was taken from a study of Vδ1+ human thymocytes. Sequences come from RNA converted to cDNA by reverse transcription. CDR3 amplicons came from multiplex PCR with pooled V-gene forward and constant-region reverse primers. TCRdb made new clone calls on the multiplex PCR reads using CATT. The sample carries more than 35,000 gamma-chain clones, around 21% recorded once. The study, taken as a whole, reports: Thymic TRG and TRD repertoires appeared highly polyclonal.

Germline-derived CDR1 and CDR2 are EGSNGY and YDSYNSKV. V was clipped by 7 bases and J by 6 bases; unmatched bases: 3. This CDR3 has 10 residues. Source material: Vdelta1+ gamma-delta thymocytes from the thymus. Stated subset: FACS-sorted CD3+ TCRalphabeta- TCRVdelta1+ TCRVdelta2- thymocytes. The receptor was derived from a girl under three years old who had congenital heart surgery. The gene calls are TRGV2 and TRGJ1 or TRGJ2. CDR3 DNA: TGTGCCACCTGCCCTTATAAGAAACTCTTT. This gives the protein CATCPYKKLF.